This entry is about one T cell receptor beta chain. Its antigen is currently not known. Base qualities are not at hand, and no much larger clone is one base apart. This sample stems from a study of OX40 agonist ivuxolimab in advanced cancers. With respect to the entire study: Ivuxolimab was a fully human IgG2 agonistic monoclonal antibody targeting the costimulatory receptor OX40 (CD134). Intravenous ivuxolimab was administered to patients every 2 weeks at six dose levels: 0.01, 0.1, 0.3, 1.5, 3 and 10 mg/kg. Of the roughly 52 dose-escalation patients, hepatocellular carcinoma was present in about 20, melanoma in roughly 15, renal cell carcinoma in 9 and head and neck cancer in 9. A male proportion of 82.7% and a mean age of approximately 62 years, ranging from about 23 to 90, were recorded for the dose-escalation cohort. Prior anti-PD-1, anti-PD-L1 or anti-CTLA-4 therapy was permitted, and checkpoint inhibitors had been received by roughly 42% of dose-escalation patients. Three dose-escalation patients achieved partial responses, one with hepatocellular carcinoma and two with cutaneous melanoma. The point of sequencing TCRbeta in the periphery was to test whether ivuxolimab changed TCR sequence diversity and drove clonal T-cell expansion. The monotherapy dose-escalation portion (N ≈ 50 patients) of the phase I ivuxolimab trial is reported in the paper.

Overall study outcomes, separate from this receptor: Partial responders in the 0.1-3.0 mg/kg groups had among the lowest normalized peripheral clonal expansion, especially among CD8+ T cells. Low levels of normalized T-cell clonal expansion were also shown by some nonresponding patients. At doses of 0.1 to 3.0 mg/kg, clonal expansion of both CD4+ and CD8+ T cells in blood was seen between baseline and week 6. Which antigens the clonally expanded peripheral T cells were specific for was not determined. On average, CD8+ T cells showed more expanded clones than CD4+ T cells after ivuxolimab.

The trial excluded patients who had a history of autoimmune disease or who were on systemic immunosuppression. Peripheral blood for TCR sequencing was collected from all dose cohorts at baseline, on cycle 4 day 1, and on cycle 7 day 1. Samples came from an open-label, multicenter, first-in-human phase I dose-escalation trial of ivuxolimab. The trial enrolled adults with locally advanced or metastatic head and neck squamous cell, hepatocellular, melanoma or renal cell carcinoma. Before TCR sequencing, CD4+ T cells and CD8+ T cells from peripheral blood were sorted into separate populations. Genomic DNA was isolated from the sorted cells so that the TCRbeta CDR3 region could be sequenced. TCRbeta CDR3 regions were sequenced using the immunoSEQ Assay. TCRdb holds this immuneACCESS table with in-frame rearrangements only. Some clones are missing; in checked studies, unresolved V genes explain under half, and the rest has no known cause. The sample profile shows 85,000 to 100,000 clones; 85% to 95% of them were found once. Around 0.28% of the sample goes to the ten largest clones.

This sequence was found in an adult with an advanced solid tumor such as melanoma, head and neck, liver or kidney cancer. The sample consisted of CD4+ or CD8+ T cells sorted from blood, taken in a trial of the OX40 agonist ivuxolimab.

The CDR3 region reads CASSKRDSYNQPQHF. The sequenced DNA: TGTGCCAGTAGTAAGCGGGACAGTTATAATCAGCCCCAGCATTTT. The rearrangement combines TRBV19 with TRBJ1-5; TRBD1 fits 7 bases in the junction. CDR1 and CDR2 (LNHDA, SQIVND) derive from the germline V gene (reference sequence). Ends trimmed: V by 4 bases, J by 4 bases; bases unmatched to a gene: 7. The CDR3 starts with the cysteine, ends with the phenylalanine, and has 15 residues. The CDR3 DNA has 45 bases and is translated from base 1.